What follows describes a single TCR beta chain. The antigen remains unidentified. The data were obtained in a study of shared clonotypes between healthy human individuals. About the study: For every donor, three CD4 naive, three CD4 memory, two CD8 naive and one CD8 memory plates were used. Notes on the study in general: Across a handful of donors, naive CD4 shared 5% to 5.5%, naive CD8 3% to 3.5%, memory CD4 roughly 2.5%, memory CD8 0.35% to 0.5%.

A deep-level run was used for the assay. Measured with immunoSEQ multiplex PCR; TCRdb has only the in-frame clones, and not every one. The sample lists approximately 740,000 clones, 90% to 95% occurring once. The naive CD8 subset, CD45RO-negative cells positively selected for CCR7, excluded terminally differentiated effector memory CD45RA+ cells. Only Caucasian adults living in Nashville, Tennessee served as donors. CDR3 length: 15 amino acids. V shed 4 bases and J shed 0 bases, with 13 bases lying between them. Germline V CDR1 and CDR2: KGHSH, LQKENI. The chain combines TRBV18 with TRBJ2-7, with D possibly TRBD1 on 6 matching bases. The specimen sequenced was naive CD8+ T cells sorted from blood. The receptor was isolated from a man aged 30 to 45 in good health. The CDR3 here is CASSQERTVSYEQYF. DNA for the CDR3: TGTGCCAGCTCACAAGAAAGGACAGTCTCCTACGAGCAGTACTTC.